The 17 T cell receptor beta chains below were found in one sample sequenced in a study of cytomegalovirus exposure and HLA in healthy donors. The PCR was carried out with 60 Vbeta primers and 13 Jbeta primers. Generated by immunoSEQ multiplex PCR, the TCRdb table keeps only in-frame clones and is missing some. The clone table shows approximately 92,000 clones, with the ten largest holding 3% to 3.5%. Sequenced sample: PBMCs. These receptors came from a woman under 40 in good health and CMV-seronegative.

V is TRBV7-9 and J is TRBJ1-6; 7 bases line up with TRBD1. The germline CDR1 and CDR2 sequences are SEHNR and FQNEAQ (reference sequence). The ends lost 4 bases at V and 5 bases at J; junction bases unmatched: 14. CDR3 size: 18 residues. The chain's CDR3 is CASSSRRRGFMDNSPLHF. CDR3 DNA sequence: TGTGCCAGCAGCTCCCGTCGCAGGGGGTTTATGGATAATTCACCCCTCCACTTT.

CDR3 DNA: TGTGCCAGCAGTGTACAGGGTATCTCTGGAAACACCATATATTTT. Its translation: CASSVQGISGNTIYF. The chain joins TRBV2 to TRBJ1-3, with D possibly matching TRBD1 (6 bases). Germline lookup yields CDR1 SNHLY and CDR2 FYNNEI. The CDR3 consists of 15 residues. Between the trimmed V and J ends, which lost 4 bases and 0 bases, there was a span of 10 bases.

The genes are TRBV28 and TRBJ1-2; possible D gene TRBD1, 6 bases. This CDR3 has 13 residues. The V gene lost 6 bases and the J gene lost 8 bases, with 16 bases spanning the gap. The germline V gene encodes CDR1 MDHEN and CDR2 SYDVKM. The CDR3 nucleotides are TGTGCCAGCAGGAATTCAGGGGTAGGCGGCTACACCTTC. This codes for CASRNSGVGGYTF.

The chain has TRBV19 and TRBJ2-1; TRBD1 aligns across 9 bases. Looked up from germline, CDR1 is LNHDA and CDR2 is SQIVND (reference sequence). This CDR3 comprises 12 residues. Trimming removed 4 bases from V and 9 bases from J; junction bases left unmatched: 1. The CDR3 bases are TGTGCCAGTAGTAGGACAGGGGCTGAGCAGTTCTTC. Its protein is CASSRTGAEQFF.

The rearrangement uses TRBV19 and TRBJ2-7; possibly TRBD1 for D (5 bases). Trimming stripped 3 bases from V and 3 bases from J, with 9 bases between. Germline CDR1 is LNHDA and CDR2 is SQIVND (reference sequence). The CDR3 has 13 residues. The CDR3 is CASSISQGYEQYF. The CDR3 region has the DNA TGTGCCAGTAGTATCTCCCAGGGCTACGAGCAGTACTTC.

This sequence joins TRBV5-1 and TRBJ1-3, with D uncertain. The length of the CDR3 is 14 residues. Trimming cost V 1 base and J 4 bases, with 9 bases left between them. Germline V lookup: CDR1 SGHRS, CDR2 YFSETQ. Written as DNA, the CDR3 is TGCGCCAGCAGCTTGTCAGTTACCGGAAACACCATATATTTT. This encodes CASSLSVTGNTIYF.

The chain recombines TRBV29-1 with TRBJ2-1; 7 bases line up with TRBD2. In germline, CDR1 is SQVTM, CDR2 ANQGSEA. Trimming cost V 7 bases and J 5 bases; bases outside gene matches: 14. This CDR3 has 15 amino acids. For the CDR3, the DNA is TGCAGCGCCACCAGAGGCCCTGCGGGGGACAATGAGCAGTTCTTC. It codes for CSATRGPAGDNEQFF.

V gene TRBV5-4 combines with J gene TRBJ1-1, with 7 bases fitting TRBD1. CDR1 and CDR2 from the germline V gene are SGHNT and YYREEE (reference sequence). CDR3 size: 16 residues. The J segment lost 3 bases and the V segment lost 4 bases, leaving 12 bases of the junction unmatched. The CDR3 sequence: CASSAPRRQGDTEAFF. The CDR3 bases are TGTGCCAGCAGCGCACCCCGGCGACAGGGCGACACTGAAGCTTTCTTT.

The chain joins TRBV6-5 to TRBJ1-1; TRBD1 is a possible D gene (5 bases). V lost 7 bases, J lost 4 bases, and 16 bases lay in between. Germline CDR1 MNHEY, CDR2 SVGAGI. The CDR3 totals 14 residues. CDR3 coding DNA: TGTGCCAGCACTAAGGGGCTCCTAGGCACTGAAGCTTTCTTT. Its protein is CASTKGLLGTEAFF.

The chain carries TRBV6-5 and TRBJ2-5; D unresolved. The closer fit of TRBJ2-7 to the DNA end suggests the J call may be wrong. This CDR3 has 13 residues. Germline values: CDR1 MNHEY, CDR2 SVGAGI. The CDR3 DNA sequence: TGTGCCAGCAGTTACTCCGAGTCCTACGAGCAGTACTTC. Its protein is CASSYSESYEQYF.

CDR3 residues: CASSPGTGDTGELFF. In DNA, the CDR3 is TGTGCCAGCAGCCCCGGGACAGGGGACACCGGGGAGCTGTTTTTT. J is TRBJ2-2 and V is TRBV4-2, with 10 bases fitting TRBD1. This CDR3 comprises 15 residues. V trimming: 4 bases; J trimming: 3 bases; junction bases outside the gene matches: 2. Germline-derived CDR1 and CDR2 are LGHNA and YNFKEQ.

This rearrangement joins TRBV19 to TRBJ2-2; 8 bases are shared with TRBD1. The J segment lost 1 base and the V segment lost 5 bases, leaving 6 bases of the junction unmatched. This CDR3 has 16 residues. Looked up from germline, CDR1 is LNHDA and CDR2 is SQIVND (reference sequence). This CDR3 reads CASSSPDRVNTGELFF. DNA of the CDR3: TGTGCCAGTAGTTCCCCGGACAGGGTGAACACCGGGGAGCTGTTTTTT.

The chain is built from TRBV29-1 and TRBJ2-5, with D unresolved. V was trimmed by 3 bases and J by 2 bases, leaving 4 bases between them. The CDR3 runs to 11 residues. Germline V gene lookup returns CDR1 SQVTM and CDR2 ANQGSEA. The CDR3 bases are TGCAGCGTTGATCCGCAAGAGACCCAGTACTTC. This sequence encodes CSVDPQETQYF.

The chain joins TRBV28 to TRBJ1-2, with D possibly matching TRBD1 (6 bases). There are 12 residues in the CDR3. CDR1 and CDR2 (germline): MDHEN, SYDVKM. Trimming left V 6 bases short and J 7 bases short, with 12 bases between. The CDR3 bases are TGTGCCAGCAGCAGGGGTTCGGTTGGCTACACCTTC. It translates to CASSRGSVGYTF.

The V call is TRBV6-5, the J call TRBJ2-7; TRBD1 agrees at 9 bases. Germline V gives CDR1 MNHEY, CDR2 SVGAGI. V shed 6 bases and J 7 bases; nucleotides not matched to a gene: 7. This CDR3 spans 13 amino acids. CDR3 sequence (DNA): TGTGCCAGCAGAAGGGGACAGGGAGGGGAGCAGTACTTC. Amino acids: CASRRGQGGEQYF.

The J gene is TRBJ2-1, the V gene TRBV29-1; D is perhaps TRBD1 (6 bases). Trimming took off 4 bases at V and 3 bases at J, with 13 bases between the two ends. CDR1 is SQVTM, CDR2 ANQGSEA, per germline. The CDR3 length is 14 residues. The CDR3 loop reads CSVGGPLFYNEQFF. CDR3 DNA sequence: TGCAGCGTTGGGGGGCCTCTATTCTACAATGAGCAGTTCTTC.

The CDR3 coding sequence is TGTGCCAGCGGGGGGGACAATTCACCCCTCCACTTT. It is translated as CASGGDNSPLHF. The V call is TRBV6-1, the J call TRBJ1-6, with D perhaps matching TRBD1 (5 bases). From germline, CDR1 is MNHNS and CDR2 SASEGT. Trimming left V 8 bases short and J 7 bases short, with 9 bases between. The CDR3 is 12 amino acids.